Below are 30 T cell receptor beta chains sequenced from a single sample in a study of blood T cells in healthy people across ages. The use of a sample-barcoded 5' primer and a J-beta primer mix characterized a second PCR of roughly 7 to 11 cycles. TCRdb re-called the 5' RACE reads with MiXCR, one entry per CDR3 protein. The table records around 1,500,000 distinct CDR3 sequences, approximately 30% of them present only once. The sequenced sample consisted of blood. These TCRs come from a woman in her twenties or thirties in good health.

This sequence joins TRBV20-1 and TRBJ1-1; weak D call: TRBD1 (5 bases). V was trimmed by 7 bases and J by 0 bases, leaving 12 bases between them. The CDR3 covers 13 residues. Germline V gene data show CDR1 as DFQATT and CDR2 as SNEGSKA (reference sequence). DNA of the CDR3: TGCAGTGATACGGGGCCCTTGAACACTGAAGCTTTCTTT. Translation: CSDTGPLNTEAFF.

This clonotype was seen repeatedly, ten times or more. This sequence joins TRBV29-1 and TRBJ1-1; D is uncertain. The ends were cut back, 4 bases at V and 1 base at J, with 4 bases in the middle. This CDR3 is built from 11 residues. Per germline, CDR1 SQVTM and CDR2 ANQGSEA. CDR3 residues: CSVGENTEAFF. The CDR3 nucleotides are TGCAGCGTTGGGGAGAACACTGAAGCTTTCTTT.

The chain joins TRBV11-3 to TRBJ1-1; TRBD1 might be the D (5 bases). From germline, CDR1 is SGHNT and CDR2 YENEEA. This CDR3 has 17 amino acids. Trimming took off 2 bases at V and 0 bases at J, with 16 bases between the two ends. CDR3 sequence (DNA): TGTGCCAGCAGCTTACACCCCAGCCGGGGCATGAACACTGAAGCTTTCTTT. Protein sequence: CASSLHPSRGMNTEAFF.

V is TRBV11-2 and J is TRBJ2-5; 8 nucleotides line up with TRBD1. J gave up 11 bases and V 5 bases, and 4 bases lay outside the gene matches. CDR1 and CDR2 from the germline V gene are SGHAT and FQNNGV. The CDR3 loop spans 11 amino acids. The DNA of the CDR3 is TGTGCCAGCAGCACCCGGGACAGGCAGTACTTC. It encodes CASSTRDRQYF.

This clonotype was seen more than once but under ten times. V is TRBV6-5 and J is TRBJ1-1; 7 bases are shared with TRBD1. CDR1 is MNHEY and CDR2 is SVGAGI in the germline V gene. The trim removed 2 bases at V and 6 bases at J, leaving 6 bases unmatched. The CDR3 has 14 amino acids. The CDR3 DNA reads as TGTGCCAGCAGTTACCCCGGGACAGTTGCTGAAGCTTTCTTT. Protein: CASSYPGTVAEAFF.

This clonotype was counted at least ten times. The V call is TRBV18, the J call TRBJ2-7, with D maybe TRBD2 (5 bases). The CDR3 length is 14 residues. Trimming took off 0 bases at V and 6 bases at J, with 12 bases between the two ends. CDR1 is KGHSH and CDR2 is LQKENI in the germline V gene. CDR3 sequence reads: CASSPPNYEGEQYF. CDR3 sequence (DNA): TGTGCCAGCTCACCACCGAACTACGAGGGCGAGCAGTACTTC.

This clonotype was recorded a few times. This sequence joins TRBV7-2 and TRBJ1-2, with TRBD1 matching over 10 bases. Trimming removed 1 base from V and 6 bases from J; junction bases left unmatched: 14. Germline values: CDR1 SGHTA, CDR2 FQGNSA. CDR3 size: 18 residues. Here the CDR3 reads CASSLVWDRGPENDGYTF. The CDR3 nucleotides are TGTGCCAGCAGCTTAGTATGGGACAGGGGCCCCGAAAATGATGGCTACACCTTC.

In this sample, this clonotype turned up many times. This chain connects TRBV7-8 to TRBJ2-7; TRBD2 matches at 10 bases. CDR3 size: 17 residues. Germline V gives CDR1 SGHVS, CDR2 FQNEAQ. Trimming cost V 5 bases and J 2 bases; bases outside gene matches: 12. This chain's CDR3 is CASSPSPTSGVPYEQYF. CDR3 nucleotides: TGTGCCAGCAGCCCCAGCCCCACTAGCGGGGTACCCTACGAGCAGTACTTC.

This clonotype has just a few counts. The chain joins TRBV3-1 to TRBJ2-1; the D gene is possibly TRBD2 (6 bases). This CDR3 contains 17 residues. Trimming left V 2 bases short and J 5 bases short, with 19 bases between. The germline V gene encodes CDR1 LGHDT and CDR2 YNNKEL (reference sequence). The CDR3 sequence is CASSQMPGLGRHNEQFF. The CDR3 DNA reads TGTGCCAGCAGCCAAATGCCGGGACTCGGGCGGCACAATGAGCAGTTCTTC.

This clonotype was counted a few times. The V and J genes are TRBV5-4 and TRBJ2-1, with D unresolved. The CDR3 contains 13 residues. Per germline, CDR1 SGHNT and CDR2 YYREEE (reference sequence). Trimming took off 6 bases at V and 4 bases at J, with 11 bases between the two ends. The DNA of the CDR3 is TGTGCCAGCACCTTCGCGGATTACAATGAGCAGTTCTTC. It translates to CASTFADYNEQFF.

This clonotype was seen many times. The rearrangement joins TRBV9 to TRBJ2-7; TRBD2 is a possible D gene (6 bases). This CDR3 spans 13 amino acids. The ends were cut back, 2 bases at V and 5 bases at J, with 11 bases in the middle. The germline V gene encodes CDR1 SGDLS and CDR2 YYNGEE. CDR3 DNA sequence: TGTGCCAGCAGCGTGTCCGGAGGGAACGAGCAGTACTTC. It encodes CASSVSGGNEQYF.

The chain couples TRBV7-2 to TRBJ2-4; perhaps TRBD1 as D (5 bases). The length of the CDR3 is 16 residues. Germline V gene data show CDR1 as SGHTA and CDR2 as FQGNSA. V was pared by 3 bases and J by 13 bases, with 25 bases between. CDR3 in amino acids: CASSFSQGSTYNEQYF. CDR3 in DNA: TGTGCCAGCAGCTTTTCCCAGGGTAGTACCTACAATGAGCAGTACTTC.

The rearrangement uses TRBV7-2 and TRBJ1-2; 7 positions agree with TRBD1. V was clipped by 5 bases and J by 5 bases; unmatched bases: 5. This CDR3 has 13 amino acids. Germline lookup yields CDR1 SGHTA and CDR2 FQGNSA. CDR3 protein: CASSHPGQYGYTF. Here the CDR3 DNA reads TGTGCCAGCAGCCATCCGGGACAGTATGGCTACACCTTC.

This clonotype has more than one count but fewer than ten. This rearrangement joins TRBV4-1 to TRBJ1-5; 8 bases match TRBD1. Looked up from germline, CDR1 is MGHRA and CDR2 is YSYEKL. The CDR3 totals 17 residues. V lost 3 bases and J lost 0; bases outside the gene matches: 7. This CDR3 reads CASSQGTGFYSNQPQHF. The CDR3 region has the DNA TGCGCCAGCAGCCAGGGGACAGGTTTTTATAGCAATCAGCCCCAGCATTTT.

A remark on this clonotype: This sequence may be a read error, since a much larger clone differs from it by one base. The chain uses TRBV4-3 and TRBJ2-1; either TRBD1 or TRBD2 may supply D (5 bases each). The CDR3 totals 15 residues. Germline lookup yields CDR1 LGHNA and CDR2 YSLEER. Trimming pared 4 bases from V and 8 bases from J, leaving 18 bases between. Here the CDR3 reads CASSRQVGDWDEQFF. In nucleotides, the CDR3 is TGCGCCAGCAGCCGGCAGGTGGGGGATTGGGATGAGCAGTTCTTC.

There are a few counts of this clonotype. The V gene is TRBV2, the J gene TRBJ1-5; D not resolved. Germline V gene data show CDR1 as SNHLY and CDR2 as FYNNEI. CDR3 length equals 14 residues. The V and J ends lost 2 bases and 6 bases respectively, with 11 bases between them. CDR3 coding DNA: TGTGCCAGCAGTGAATTAGGTTCGGCTCAGCCCCAGCATTTT. Residues: CASSELGSAQPQHF.

The CDR3 region is CASSPWTRDRASNSPLHF. As DNA, the CDR3 is TGCGCCAGCAGCCCCTGGACTCGAGACAGGGCGTCAAATTCACCCCTCCACTTT. The J gene is TRBJ1-6, the V gene TRBV5-1; 7 bases match TRBD1. With 4 bases clipped from V and 7 bases from J, the junction kept 17 bases outside the gene matches. Germline lookup yields CDR1 SGHRS and CDR2 YFSETQ. The CDR3 spans 18 residues.

V is TRBV9 and J is TRBJ2-1, with 10 bases matching TRBD2. Germline CDR1 SGDLS, CDR2 YYNGEE. The CDR3 has 15 residues. The junction had 5 bases not matched to a gene; V was cut back by 0 bases and J by 8 bases. The DNA of the CDR3 is TGTGCCAGCAGCGTAGAGAGCGGGGGGGCGCATGAGCAGTTCTTC. Residues: CASSVESGGAHEQFF.

The rearrangement uses TRBV6-5 and TRBJ1-4; 7 nucleotides line up with TRBD1. After removal of 6 bases from V and 5 bases from J, the junction contained 6 bases not matched to a gene. CDR1 is MNHEY, CDR2 SVGAGI, per germline. The CDR3 is 14 residues long. CDR3 sequence reads: CASSSTGSNEKLFF. CDR3 in DNA: TGTGCCAGCAGCTCGACAGGGTCCAATGAAAAACTGTTTTTT.

This clonotype has just a few counts. V is TRBV6-5 and J is TRBJ1-5, with a possible D match to TRBD1 (5 bases). Trimming took off 2 bases at V and 9 bases at J, with 11 bases between the two ends. The germline gives CDR1 MNHEY, CDR2 SVGAGI. CDR3 length equals 13 residues. The CDR3 region has the DNA TGTGCCAGCAGTTACGGTACAGGTCGGCCCCAGCATTTT. It codes for CASSYGTGRPQHF.

The chain employs TRBV6-1 and TRBJ2-6, with 8 bases lining up with TRBD1. The CDR3 contains 18 residues. The ends lost 0 bases at V and 0 bases at J; junction bases unmatched: 4. CDR1 and CDR2 (germline): MNHNS, SASEGT. The CDR3 region is CASSEANRGFSGANVLTF. Here the CDR3 DNA reads TGTGCCAGCAGTGAAGCGAACAGGGGGTTCTCTGGGGCCAACGTCCTGACTTTC.

The rearrangement uses TRBV5-5 and TRBJ2-1; 7 nucleotides align to TRBD1. CDR1 and CDR2 (germline): SGHKS, YYEKEE (reference sequence). Trimming removed 0 bases from V and 3 bases from J; junction bases left unmatched: 12. The CDR3 length is 18 residues. CDR3 sequence: CASSLEGGAIGYYNEQFF. DNA for the CDR3: TGTGCCAGCAGCTTGGAAGGGGGCGCGATCGGATACTACAATGAGCAGTTCTTC.

The chain joins TRBV13 to TRBJ2-5; no firm D call. This CDR3 has 18 residues. In germline, CDR1 is PRHDT, CDR2 FYEKMQ (reference sequence). V lost 10 bases and J lost 2, with 29 bases in between. The CDR3 loop reads CAISGPPRLGTFQETQYF. Written as DNA, the CDR3 is TGTGCCATCAGTGGCCCCCCAAGACTGGGAACCTTTCAAGAGACCCAGTACTTC.

The chain combines TRBV9 with TRBJ1-5; D is ambiguous. The CDR3 runs to 16 residues. V was cut by 3 bases and J by 0 bases, with 13 bases left in between. CDR1 is SGDLS, CDR2 YYNGEE, per germline. Here the CDR3 reads CASSEGIDFSNQPQHF. The CDR3, as DNA: TGTGCCAGCAGCGAGGGTATAGACTTTAGCAATCAGCCCCAGCATTTT.

This clonotype has ten or more counts. This chain connects TRBV7-2 to TRBJ1-5; 12 bases agree with TRBD1. The CDR3 runs 15 residues. In germline, CDR1 is SGHTA, CDR2 FQGNSA. Trimming removed 4 bases from V and 7 bases from J; junction bases left unmatched: 5. Written as DNA, the CDR3 is TGTGCCAGCAGCTCCGGGACAGGGGGCAGGCAGCCCCAGCATTTT. Residues: CASSSGTGGRQPQHF.

In the case of this clonotype: With a much larger clone just one base away, this may be a read error. The genes are TRBV12-3 or TRBV12-4 and TRBJ2-7; TRBD2 aligns across 10 bases. Trimming at V came to 10 bases and at J to 1 base, leaving 7 bases not matched to a gene. This CDR3 is built from 14 residues. Here the CDR3 DNA reads TGTGCCAACAGCACTAGCGGGGCTTCCTACGAGCAGTACTTC. Protein sequence: CANSTSGASYEQYF.

This clonotype was seen only a few times. This chain uses TRBV2 with TRBJ2-7; D may be TRBD1 (5 bases). The V gene lost 8 bases and the J gene lost 1 base, with 15 bases spanning the gap. Germline CDR1 and CDR2: SNHLY and FYNNEI. This CDR3 comprises 14 residues. DNA for the CDR3: TGTGCCAGCGTGATAGACAGAATTTCCTACGAGCAGTACTTC. This gives the protein CASVIDRISYEQYF.

J is TRBJ2-7 and V is TRBV20-1, with 7 bases fitting TRBD1. Germline loops: CDR1 DFQATT, CDR2 SNEGSKA (reference sequence). V gave up 3 bases and J gave up 0 bases; unmatched junction bases: 8. This CDR3 has 15 amino acids. The CDR3 bases are TGCAGTGCTAGTCTACAGGGGTCTATCTCCTACGAGCAGTACTTC. It encodes CSASLQGSISYEQYF.

To note about this clonotype: A much larger clone differs by one base, so this may be a read error. The chain carries TRBV5-6 and TRBJ2-5; possible D gene TRBD1, 6 bases. The germline V gene encodes CDR1 SGHDT and CDR2 YYEEEE. This CDR3 spans 15 amino acids. The CDR3 nucleotides read TGTGCCAACAGCTTGGCCCTAAGGGGGTGGGAGACCCAGTACTTC. Its protein product is CANSLALRGWETQYF.

Worth noting for this clonotype: A much larger clone lies a single base off, so this may be a read error. This chain uses TRBV29-1 with TRBJ2-1; TRBD2 matches 13 bases. The J call may be wrong; the DNA end is better matched by TRBJ2-7. CDR1 is SQVTM, CDR2 ANQGSEA, per germline. The CDR3 covers 16 residues. CDR3 protein: CSVEGLAGRSYNEQYF. CDR3 sequence (DNA): TGCAGCGTTGAGGGACTAGCGGGACGCTCCTACAATGAGCAGTACTTC.